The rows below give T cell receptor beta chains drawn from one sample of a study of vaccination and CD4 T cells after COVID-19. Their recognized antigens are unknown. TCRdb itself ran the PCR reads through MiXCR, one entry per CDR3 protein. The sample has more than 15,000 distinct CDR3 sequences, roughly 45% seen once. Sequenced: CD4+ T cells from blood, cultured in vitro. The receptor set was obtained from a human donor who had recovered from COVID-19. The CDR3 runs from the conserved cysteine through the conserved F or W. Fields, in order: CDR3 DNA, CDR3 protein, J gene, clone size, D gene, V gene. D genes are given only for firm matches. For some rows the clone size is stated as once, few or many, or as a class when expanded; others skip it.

DNA: TGTGCCAGCAGCGTAGGGGTGACAGGGCGCTCCTACGAGCAGTACTTC
CDR3: CASSVGVTGRSYEQYF
J: TRBJ2-7
size: NA
D: TRBD1
V: TRBV9

DNA: TGTGCCAGCAGCTTAGCGCGGATCATGAACACCGGGGAGCTGTTTTTT
CDR3: CASSLARIMNTGELFF
J: TRBJ2-2
size: NA
D: NA
V: TRBV7-2

DNA: TGTGCCAGCAGCCAAGATCAGGCGGTGTCCTATGAGCAGTACTTC
CDR3: CASSQDQAVSYEQYF
J: TRBJ2-7
size: NA
D: NA
V: TRBV3-1

DNA: TGTGCCAGCAGCTCAGCGGAGGGTACAGATACGCAGTATTTT
CDR3: CASSSAEGTDTQYF
J: TRBJ2-3
size: NA
D: NA
V: TRBV7-9

DNA: TGTGCCAGCAGTGAAGGTGCAGGGAGGACCAAAAACATTCAGTACTTC
CDR3: CASSEGAGRTKNIQYF
J: TRBJ2-4
size: NA
D: NA
V: TRBV6-1

DNA: TGTGCCAGCAGTCTTGTGGACAATGAGCAGTTCTTC
CDR3: CASSLVDNEQFF
J: TRBJ2-1
size: NA
D: NA
V: TRBV5-6

DNA: TGCGCCAGCAGCTCAGGACGGAATTCACCCCTCCACTTT
CDR3: CASSSGRNSPLHF
J: TRBJ1-6
size: NA
D: NA
V: TRBV5-1

DNA: TGCAGCGTTCGAACGGACAGTGGGGAGACCCAGTACTTC
CDR3: CSVRTDSGETQYF
J: TRBJ2-5
size: NA
D: NA
V: TRBV29-1

DNA: TGTGCCATCAGTGAGTCTCCGGGACAGAACACCGGGGAGCTGTTTTTT
CDR3: CAISESPGQNTGELFF
J: TRBJ2-2
size: NA
D: NA
V: TRBV10-3

DNA: TGTGCCAGCGGCACGCGGACAGGCAATGAGCAGTTCTTC
CDR3: CASGTRTGNEQFF
J: TRBJ2-1
size: few
D: TRBD1
V: TRBV6-1

DNA: TGTGCCAGCAGCCGGGGCCGACCCGACGAGCAGCCCCAGCATTTT
CDR3: CASSRGRPDEQPQHF
J: TRBJ1-5
size: NA
D: NA
V: TRBV3-1

DNA: TGTGCCAGCAGACCCGGGACTAGCGGGAACACCGGGGAGCTGTTTTTT
CDR3: CASRPGTSGNTGELFF
J: TRBJ2-2
size: large
D: TRBD2
V: TRBV7-3

DNA: TGTGCCAGTCAGGACAGGGGGCACGAGCAGTACTTC
CDR3: CASQDRGHEQYF
J: TRBJ2-7
size: NA
D: TRBD1
V: TRBV18

DNA: TGTGCCAGCACCCGGGACAGGAACACTGAAGCTTTCTTT
CDR3: CASTRDRNTEAFF
J: TRBJ1-1
size: NA
D: TRBD1
V: TRBV6-1

DNA: TGCAGTGCCCGCCCAGGGGGGATGAACTATGGCTACACCTTC
CDR3: CSARPGGMNYGYTF
J: TRBJ1-2
size: NA
D: TRBD1
V: TRBV20-1

DNA: TGTGCCAGCAGCTTGTGGGGGGAGGGCGCAGATACGCAGTATTTT
CDR3: CASSLWGEGADTQYF
J: TRBJ2-3
size: NA
D: TRBD2
V: TRBV7-2

DNA: TGTGCCAGCAGCTTATTCCCCCTTAACTATGGCTACACCTTC
CDR3: CASSLFPLNYGYTF
J: TRBJ1-2
size: NA
D: NA
V: TRBV7-2

DNA: TGTGCCAGCAGTTTCCGACAGGGAACCTACAATGAGCAGTTCTTC
CDR3: CASSFRQGTYNEQFF
J: TRBJ2-1
size: NA
D: TRBD1
V: TRBV27

DNA: TGTGCCAGCAGTGTATCATTAATGAACACTGAAGCTTTCTTT
CDR3: CASSVSLMNTEAFF
J: TRBJ1-1
size: few
D: NA
V: TRBV2

DNA: TGTGCCACCTCGGGGGTCCGCCGGGGCACAGATACGCAGTATTTT
CDR3: CATSGVRRGTDTQYF
J: TRBJ2-3
size: NA
D: NA
V: TRBV27